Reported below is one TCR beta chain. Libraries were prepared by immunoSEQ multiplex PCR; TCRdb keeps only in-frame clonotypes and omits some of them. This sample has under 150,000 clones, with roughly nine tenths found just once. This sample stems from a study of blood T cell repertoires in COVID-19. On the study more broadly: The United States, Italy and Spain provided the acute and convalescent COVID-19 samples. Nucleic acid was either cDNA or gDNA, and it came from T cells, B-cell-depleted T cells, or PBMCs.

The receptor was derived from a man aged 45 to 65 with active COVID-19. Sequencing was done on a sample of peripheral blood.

CDR3 amino acids: CASSERQGRNGYTF. The CDR3 nucleotides read TGTGCCAGCAGTGAAAGGCAGGGGAGAAATGGCTACACCTTC. The chain links TRBV6-1 to TRBJ1-2; D is possibly TRBD1 (6 bases). Trimming removed 2 bases at V and 6 bases at J, with 13 bases between. The CDR3 extends over 14 amino acids. Germline CDR1 and CDR2: MNHNS and SASEGT.